A selection of T cell receptor beta chains follows, all from one sample in a study of blood T cells in healthy people across ages. MiXCR, run by TCRdb on the 5' RACE reads, gives a single entry per CDR3 protein. The sample consists of roughly 1,000,000 distinct CDR3 sequences, around 27% of them appearing once. In addition, the sample was reused for a study of T cells of mothers and their children.

The sequencing input was blood. The receptor source for this set is a girl aged 2-10 years in good health. The conserved cysteine and the conserved F or W are not part of the CDR3 here.

V gene	J gene	CDR3 protein
TRBV29-1	TRBJ2-7	SVGNRVSRSNEQY
TRBV12-5	TRBJ2-6	ASGLNPSGANVLT
TRBV11-2	TRBJ1-2	ASSLGGPSNYGYT
TRBV9	TRBJ1-1	ASSSTGRTEAF
TRBV28	TRBJ1-5	ASSLSAFPPQH
TRBV29-1	TRBJ2-1	SVDFADSVDEQF
TRBV24-1	TRBJ2-3	ATSDGLREVFTDTQY
TRBV29-1	TRBJ1-2	SVEKRGYGYT
TRBV5-6	TRBJ2-3	ASSLVSGSILGNTQY
TRBV5-8	TRBJ1-3	ASSPAGTSGNTIY